These 24 T cell receptor beta chains were sequenced from one sample in a study of blood T cells in healthy people across ages. With a J-beta primer mix and a sample-barcoded 5' primer, a second PCR ran about 6 to 11 cycles. A single record per CDR3 protein comes from TCRdb applying MiXCR to the 5' RACE reads. Here the sample spans some 760,000 distinct CDR3 sequences, around a quarter being singletons. This sample also appeared in a second study, on T cells of mothers and their children.

The sequenced sample was blood. These receptors came from a boy between 5 and 17 years old in good health.

The rearrangement uses TRBV20-1 and TRBJ2-6, with TRBD2 identical over 7 bases. CDR3 size: 15 residues. Germline CDR1 reads DFQATT; CDR2 reads SNEGSKA (reference sequence). J was trimmed by 0 bases and V by 6 bases; bases with no gene match: 5. DNA for the CDR3: TGCAGTGCCAGCGGGACTGACTCTGGGGCCAACGTCCTGACTTTC. Residues: CSASGTDSGANVLTF.

This sequence joins TRBV7-8 and TRBJ1-4; D call uncertain. From germline, CDR1 is SGHVS and CDR2 FQNEAQ. The CDR3 is 14 residues long. Trimming took off 4 bases at V and 8 bases at J, with 14 bases between the two ends. The CDR3 loop reads CASSSTYVEEKLFF. Written as DNA, the CDR3 is TGTGCCAGCAGCTCAACTTACGTCGAGGAAAAACTGTTTTTT.

The chain combines TRBV28 with TRBJ1-4, with D hard to call. CDR1 is MDHEN, CDR2 SYDVKM, per germline. There are 14 residues in the CDR3. V was pared by 7 bases and J by 4 bases, with 13 bases between. The CDR3 bases are TGTGCCAGCACCCCGGTCGGATTTAATGAAAAACTGTTTTTT. Encoded protein: CASTPVGFNEKLFF.

This clonotype was observed a handful of times. The rearrangement links TRBV4-3 to TRBJ2-1; D may be TRBD1 or TRBD2 (5 bases each). This CDR3 has 16 residues. CDR1 is LGHNA, CDR2 YSLEER, per germline. The V and J ends lost 0 bases and 6 bases respectively, with 15 bases between them. CDR3 amino acids: CASSQEGEREFNEQFF. CDR3 coding DNA: TGCGCCAGCAGCCAAGAAGGGGAGCGCGAGTTCAATGAGCAGTTCTTC.

In its sample, this clonotype was seen many times. Here the CDR3 DNA reads TGCAGCGTTCGGGTTCCCGAAGATGGGTATGAAAAACTGTTTTTT. Its protein is CSVRVPEDGYEKLFF. The chain joins TRBV29-1 to TRBJ1-4, with D uncertain. V lost 5 bases, J lost 6 bases, and 19 bases lay in between. The CDR3 loop spans 15 amino acids. Germline assignment: CDR1 SQVTM and CDR2 ANQGSEA.

V gene TRBV18 combines with J gene TRBJ2-7; TRBD2 might be the D (6 bases). This CDR3 region has 15 residues. Trimming pared 2 bases from V and 2 bases from J, leaving 13 bases between. The germline CDR1 and CDR2 sequences are KGHSH and LQKENI. The CDR3 protein is CASSPGGAPTYEQYF. CDR3 nucleotides: TGTGCCAGCTCACCAGGAGGGGCCCCTACCTACGAGCAGTACTTC. The full variable domain, in which reference TRBV18 and TRBJ2-7 provide the parts outside the CDR3, is NAGVMQNPRHLVRRRGQEARLRCSPMKGHSHVYWYRQLPEEGLKFMVYLQKENIIDESGMPKERFSAEFPKEGPSILRIQQVVRGDSAAYFCASSPGGAPTYEQYFGPGTRLTVT.

The V and J genes are TRBV6-2 or TRBV6-3 and TRBJ2-5, with 9 bases fitting TRBD2. The J call may be in error: the DNA end matches TRBJ2-7 better. CDR1 and CDR2 from the germline V gene are MNHEY and SVGEGT. The CDR3 totals 14 residues. This CDR3 reads CASSSHGTSNEQYF. As DNA, the CDR3 is TGTGCCAGCAGCTCCCACGGGACTAGCAACGAGCAGTACTTC.

This clonotype was seen only a few times. A read error may account for a junction end that differs from germline. V and J are TRBV7-7 and TRBJ2-7, with TRBD1 identical over 9 bases. The CDR3 loop spans 15 amino acids. Germline assignment: CDR1 SSHAT and CDR2 FNYEAQ (reference sequence). Here the CDR3 reads CASSPNRGPTYEQYF. The CDR3 coding sequence is TGTGCTAGCAGCCCCAACAGGGGGCCAACCTACGAGCAGTACTTC.

The gene calls are TRBV20-1 and TRBJ1-1, with D possibly being TRBD1 (5 bases). Trimming took off 0 bases at V and 0 bases at J, with 20 bases between the two ends. The CDR3 covers 18 residues. Germline values: CDR1 DFQATT, CDR2 SNEGSKA (reference sequence). CDR3 region: CSARDWFDWEGMNTEAFF. DNA of the CDR3: TGCAGTGCTAGAGATTGGTTCGATTGGGAGGGGATGAACACTGAAGCTTTCTTT.

This clonotype was observed a few times. V is TRBV4-3 and J is TRBJ1-1; TRBD1 matches 8 bases. This CDR3 has 15 residues. J gave up 3 bases and V 5 bases, and 8 bases lay outside the gene matches. From germline, CDR1 is LGHNA and CDR2 YSLEER. The CDR3 nucleotides are TGCGCCAGCAGCATGGGACAGGTGGGGGACACTGAAGCTTTCTTT. It is translated as CASSMGQVGDTEAFF.

The chain joins TRBV6-5 to TRBJ1-4, with a possible D match to TRBD1 (6 bases). This CDR3 is 13 amino acids long. Germline lookup yields CDR1 MNHEY and CDR2 SVGAGI. Trimming took 8 bases from V and 10 from J, leaving 17 bases between them. The CDR3 protein is CASRAGTYGKLFF. For the CDR3, the DNA is TGTGCCAGCCGGGCAGGGACATACGGAAAACTGTTTTTT.

This clonotype came up a few times. This rearrangement joins TRBV25-1 to TRBJ1-1, with unresolved D. There are 14 residues in the CDR3. Between the trimmed V and J ends, which lost 1 base and 5 bases, there was a span of 11 bases. Germline values: CDR1 MGHDK, CDR2 SYGVNS. CDR3 bases: TGTGCCAGCAGTGAATCCCCAGGTTGGACTGAAGCTTTCTTT. Its protein is CASSESPGWTEAFF.

This clonotype was counted only a few times. The chain couples TRBV7-2 to TRBJ1-2, with 7 bases matching TRBD1. The CDR3 covers 16 residues. The trim removed 4 bases at V and 6 bases at J, leaving 14 bases unmatched. CDR1 and CDR2 (germline): SGHTA, FQGNSA. The CDR3 DNA follows: TGTGCCAGCAGCTATTCTTCGGTGGGAGGGGGCAATGGCTACACCTTC. Translated: CASSYSSVGGGNGYTF. Complete variable domain (other parts from reference TRBV7-2 and TRBJ1-2): GAGVSQSPSNKVTEKGKDVELRCDPISGHTALYWYRQSLGQGLEFLIYFQGNSAPDKSGLPSDRFSAERTGGSVSTLTIQRTQQEDSAVYLCASSYSSVGGGNGYTFGSGTRLTVV.

The chain joins TRBV20-1 to TRBJ2-7; D may be TRBD1 or TRBD2 (5 bases each). Per germline, CDR1 DFQATT and CDR2 SNEGSKA (reference sequence). The germline V and J ends were trimmed by 0 bases and 7 bases, with 13 bases remaining between them. The CDR3 has 13 residues. The CDR3: CSARDPRDGEQYF. CDR3 bases: TGCAGTGCTAGAGACCCCAGGGACGGAGAGCAGTACTTC.

The gene calls are TRBV4-3 and TRBJ2-7, with TRBD1 matching over 9 bases. V gave up 2 bases and J gave up 6 bases; unmatched junction bases: 11. CDR1 LGHNA and CDR2 YSLEER come from the germline V gene. This CDR3 has 16 amino acids. CDR3 protein: CASSQTPDRGSFEQYF. The CDR3, as DNA: TGCGCCAGCAGCCAAACTCCCGACAGGGGGTCGTTCGAGCAGTACTTC.

This clonotype was detected only a few times. The chain couples TRBV10-3 to TRBJ2-5; 8 nucleotides line up with TRBD2. The J call is uncertain, as TRBJ2-7 better fits the DNA end. The CDR3 extends over 17 amino acids. CDR1 and CDR2 (germline): ENHRY, SYGVKD. The chain's CDR3 is CAISEGPGSGISYEQYF. Written as DNA, the CDR3 is TGTGCCATCAGTGAAGGGCCCGGTAGCGGGATCTCCTACGAGCAGTACTTC.

The chain recombines TRBV20-1 with TRBJ2-5, with D perhaps TRBD2 (6 bases). CDR3 size: 13 residues. Per germline, CDR1 DFQATT and CDR2 SNEGSKA (reference sequence). V was cut by 5 bases and J by 5 bases, with 15 bases left in between. Here the CDR3 reads CSASWRLEETQYF. The CDR3, as DNA: TGCAGTGCTTCATGGAGACTAGAGGAGACCCAGTACTTC.

V gene TRBV7-2 combines with J gene TRBJ2-7, with D maybe TRBD1 (5 bases). Per the germline V gene, CDR1 is SGHTA and CDR2 is FQGNSA. The CDR3 has 14 residues. V lost 1 base, J lost 6 bases, and 13 bases lay in between. For the CDR3, the DNA is TGTGCCAGCAGCTTAGAGACAGCCAGCGTCGAGCAGTACTTC. Its protein is CASSLETASVEQYF.

This clonotype was counted only a few times. For the CDR3, the DNA is TGTGCCAGCAGCGCCAGGGGGGGTCGAGAGACCCAGTACTTC. It translates to CASSARGGRETQYF. The chain joins TRBV7-2 to TRBJ2-5; D is perhaps TRBD1 or TRBD2 (7 bases each). CDR3 length: 14 amino acids. CDR1 is SGHTA, CDR2 FQGNSA, per germline. With 5 bases removed from V and 4 bases from J, the gap between germline ends came to 14 bases. The whole variable domain, remainder taken from reference TRBV7-2 and TRBJ2-5, is GAGVSQSPSNKVTEKGKDVELRCDPISGHTALYWYRQSLGQGLEFLIYFQGNSAPDKSGLPSDRFSAERTGGSVSTLTIQRTQQEDSAVYLCASSARGGRETQYFGPGTRLLVL.

This chain joins TRBV5-1 and TRBJ2-1; D is possibly TRBD1 (6 bases). Per the germline V gene, CDR1 is SGHRS and CDR2 is YFSETQ. V shed 0 bases and J shed 7 bases, with 17 bases lying between them. The CDR3 has 16 residues. DNA of the CDR3: TGCGCCAGCAGCTTGGTGCCGGAAAGGGGGTGGAATGAGCAGTTCTTC. Its translation is CASSLVPERGWNEQFF.

Only a few counts were recorded for this clonotype. This chain connects TRBV28 to TRBJ1-2, with no clear D. V dropped 2 bases and J dropped 7 bases, with 8 bases sitting between them. In germline, CDR1 is MDHEN, CDR2 SYDVKM. The CDR3 loop spans 12 amino acids. The CDR3 region has the DNA TGTGCCAGCAGTTTACAGAAGGGTGGCTACACCTTC. It specifies CASSLQKGGYTF.

This clonotype was recorded only once. Because the CDR3 is missing its conserved closing phenylalanine or tryptophan, this is likely a read error. The chain has TRBV4-1 and TRBJ2-7, with TRBD2 matching 13 bases. The germline V gene has CDR1 MGHRA and CDR2 YSYEKL. This CDR3 has 15 amino acids. Trimming took 4 bases from V and 6 from J; bases not matched to a gene: 6. The CDR3 protein is CASSLGLAGRGEQYL. CDR3 in DNA: TGCGCCAGCAGCCTGGGACTAGCGGGAAGGGGCGAGCAGTACCTC.

This clonotype has only a few counts. The CDR3 sequence: CASSLPRTSGGTGELFF. The CDR3 bases are TGTGCCAGCAGCTTACCAAGGACTAGCGGGGGAACCGGGGAGCTGTTTTTT. The V call is TRBV7-3, the J call TRBJ2-2, with 13 bases identical to TRBD2. The CDR3 totals 17 residues. Germline lookup yields CDR1 SGHTA and CDR2 FQGTGA. V lost 2 bases to trimming and J lost 5 bases; unmatched junction nucleotides: 5.

The chain recombines TRBV30 with TRBJ1-1; D gene ambiguous. CDR3 size: 15 residues. V was trimmed by 2 bases and J by 1 base, leaving 14 bases between them. Per the germline V gene, CDR1 is GTSNPN and CDR2 is SVGIG (reference sequence). Here the CDR3 reads CAWSLTTRENTEAFF. The CDR3 coding sequence is TGTGCCTGGAGTCTCACAACGCGGGAGAACACTGAAGCTTTCTTT.